This TCR beta chain was identified during a study of CD8+ T cells in alopecia areata. Regarding treatment: oral pan-JAK inhibitor, 5-10 mg twice daily. This clone was detected only a few times. Its antigen is unknown. Study outcomes and limitations: The study found that many expanded lesional clones persisted in scalp and blood during tofacitinib.

The CDR3 is 15 amino acids. Germline V lookup: CDR1 LNHDA, CDR2 SQIVND (reference sequence). The V and J ends lost 7 bases and 1 base respectively, with 16 bases between them. cDNA prepared by RNA extraction and subsequent reverse transcription served as the template for sequencing. Profiled with immunoSEQ multiplex PCR; TCRdb holds only in-frame clones, not every one. The profile shows 200,000 to 250,000 clones, roughly two fifths of them singletons. The gene calls are TRBV19 and TRBJ1-1, with D possibly matching TRBD1 (6 bases). This TCR came from a human donor with alopecia areata. The sequencing used CD4+ T cells sorted from blood, collected at approximately week 30, from a patient treated with tofacitinib. CDR3 protein: CASTEQGTTNTEAFF. The CDR3 DNA is TGTGCCAGTACCGAACAGGGAACGACGAACACTGAAGCTTTCTTT.